This TCR beta chain was retrieved from a study of blood T cell repertoires in COVID-19. In the study overall: PBMCs, B-cell-depleted T cells, or T cells provided the cDNA or gDNA that made up the material.

Trimming removed 3 bases from V and 8 bases from J; junction bases left unmatched: 4. The CDR3 runs 15 residues. The germline CDR1 and CDR2 sequences are SGHVS and FQNEAQ. Profiling relied on immunoSEQ multiplex PCR, and the TCRdb table lists in-frame clones only, not all of them. The data contain just under 350,000 clones, 88% of them singletons. The V call is TRBV7-8, the J call TRBJ2-1; TRBD2 agrees at 13 bases. This sequence originates from a woman in her 70s with COVID-19, enrolled during active disease. Sequencing used peripheral blood. CDR3 bases: TGTGCCAGCAGCTTGGGAACTAGCGGGGGGGATGAGCAGTTCTTC. It specifies CASSLGTSGGDEQFF. The whole variable domain, filled in from reference TRBV7-8 and TRBJ2-1, reads GAGVSQSPRYKVAKRGQDVALRCDPISGHVSLFWYQQALGQGPEFLTYFQNEAQLDKSGLPSDRFFAERPEGSVSTLKIQRTQQEDSAVYLCASSLGTSGGDEQFFGPGTRLTVL.